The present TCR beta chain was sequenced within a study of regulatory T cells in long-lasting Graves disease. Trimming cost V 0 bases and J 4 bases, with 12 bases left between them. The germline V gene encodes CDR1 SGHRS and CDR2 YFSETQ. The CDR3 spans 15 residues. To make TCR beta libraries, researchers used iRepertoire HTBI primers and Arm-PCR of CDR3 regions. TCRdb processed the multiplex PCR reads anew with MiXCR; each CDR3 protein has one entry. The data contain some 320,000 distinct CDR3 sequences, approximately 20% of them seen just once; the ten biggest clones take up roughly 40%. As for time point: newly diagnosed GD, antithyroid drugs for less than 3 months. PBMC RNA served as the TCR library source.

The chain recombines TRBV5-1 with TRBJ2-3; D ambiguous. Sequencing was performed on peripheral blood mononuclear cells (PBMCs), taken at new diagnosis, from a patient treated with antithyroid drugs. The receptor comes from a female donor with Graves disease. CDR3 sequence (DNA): TGCGCCAGCAGCTTGGACGTAGCCGAGGCAGATACGCAGTATTTT. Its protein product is CASSLDVAEADTQYF.